The present T cell receptor beta chain was sequenced within a study of identical twins. Study-wide results and limits: Twins shared beta out-of-frame sequences in excess, but this excess was weaker. Zero-insertion analyses were open to partial confounding by invariant MAIT and iNKT cells. Modelling approaches yielded underestimates of out-of-frame TCR alpha sharing between monozygotic twins.

This clonotype has a handful of counts. The antigen is undetermined. This CDR3 has 13 amino acids. Trimming left V 3 bases short and J 5 bases short, with 8 bases between. TCRdb re-analysed the 5' RACE reads in MiXCR, keeping a single row per CDR3 protein. The sample contains 500,000 to 550,000 distinct CDR3 sequences, 20% to 25% of which appear only once. The data also belong to a second study, concerning yellow fever vaccine responses in identical twins.

This sequence was found in a woman aged 18-29 years in good health. The chain employs TRBV12-3 or TRBV12-4 and TRBJ2-1; D uncertain. The sample was CD4+ T cells sorted from blood. DNA of the CDR3: TGTGCCAGCAGTTTTAGGCAGGACAATGAGCAGTTCTTC. It specifies CASSFRQDNEQFF.